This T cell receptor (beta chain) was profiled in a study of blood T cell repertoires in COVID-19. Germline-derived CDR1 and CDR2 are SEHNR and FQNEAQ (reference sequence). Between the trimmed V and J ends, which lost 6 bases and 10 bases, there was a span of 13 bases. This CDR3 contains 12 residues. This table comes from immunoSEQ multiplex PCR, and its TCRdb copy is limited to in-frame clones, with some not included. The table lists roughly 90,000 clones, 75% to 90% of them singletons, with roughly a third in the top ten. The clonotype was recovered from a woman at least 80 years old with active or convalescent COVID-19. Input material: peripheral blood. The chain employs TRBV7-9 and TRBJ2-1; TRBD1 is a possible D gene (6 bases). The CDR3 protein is CASSQFQGEQFF. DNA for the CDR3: TGTGCCAGCAGTCAGTTTCAGGGGGAGCAGTTCTTC.